The clone carrying this TCR beta chain was picked up one time. Antigen specificity is unknown. This record belongs to a study of T cell responses to AZD1222 COVID-19 vaccine. Study-level information: Second doses that came at about 4 or about 12 weeks were put together. General study results and limits: Rises in breadth and depth of Spike-specific TCRs came after two AZD1222 doses. None of the repertoires were sampled until the peak T cell response had passed. The donors showed a predominance of white British ancestry and of females, with possible underestimation of clonal diversity.

The CDR3 is 15 amino acids. Germline V gene lookup returns CDR1 SGDLS and CDR2 YYNGEE. V lost 0 bases to trimming and J lost 4 bases, with 11 bases between them. TCRdb's copy holds only in-frame clones and misses some; the assay was immunoSEQ multiplex PCR. The sample includes roughly 75,000 clones, 80% to 85% seen only once; the top ten take 8% to 10%. This clonotype was obtained from an adult in good health. This chain uses TRBV9 with TRBJ1-3; D may be TRBD1 (5 bases). The sequencing used peripheral blood, collected on day 0 of AZD1222 vaccination. In DNA, the CDR3 is TGTGCCAGCAGCGTAGGCAGGGACTCAGGAAACACCATATATTTT. Translated: CASSVGRDSGNTIYF.